These 27 T cell receptor beta chains came from one sample sequenced in a study of T cell responses to AZD1222 COVID-19 vaccine (dated by TCRdb to about 2021). The library relied on the immunoSEQ multiplex PCR assay. In TCRdb, the immuneACCESS table is reduced to in-frame sequences with V and J assigned. These tables do not hold every clone; where another copy was compared, an unresolved V gene accounts for under half, and the others remain unexplained. This sample gives roughly 100,000 clones in total; 82% of them show up just once. 4% to 6% of the sample belongs to the ten largest clones. This specimen's time point label, per the study, means: baseline before first vaccination. The material sequenced was peripheral blood, taken on day 0 of AZD1222 vaccination. These receptors were obtained from an adult in good health.

The J gene is TRBJ2-2, the V gene TRBV27; TRBD1 matches at 9 bases. The CDR3 contains 17 residues. Germline CDR1 and CDR2: MNHEY and SMNVEV (reference sequence). V gave up 10 bases and J gave up 6 bases; unmatched junction bases: 18. The CDR3 nucleotides are TGTGCCACCCAAGGACCGTGGGACAGGGCTAGGGCCGGGGAGCTGTTTTTT. Amino acid sequence: CATQGPWDRARAGELFF.

The chain is built from TRBV2 and TRBJ2-5; possible D gene TRBD2, 6 bases. V shed 6 bases and J shed 1 base, with 15 bases lying between them. The CDR3 runs to 15 residues. Germline CDR1 reads SNHLY; CDR2 reads FYNNEI. The CDR3 DNA reads as TGTGCCAGCAGCTCAACGGTAGCGGCCCAAGAGACCCAGTACTTC. It encodes CASSSTVAAQETQYF.

The chain combines TRBV27 with TRBJ1-1; a weak D match, TRBD1 (6 bases). This CDR3 contains 14 residues. The germline CDR1 and CDR2 sequences are MNHEY and SMNVEV (reference sequence). V lost 5 bases, J lost 7 bases, and 17 bases lay in between. CDR3 sequence (DNA): TGTGCCAGCAGTAGCGCCTCCGGCAGGGGTGAAGCTTTCTTT. Its translation: CASSSASGRGEAFF.

The V and J genes are TRBV6-1 and TRBJ1-1; tentative D call: TRBD1 (5 bases). There are 20 residues in the CDR3. Per germline, CDR1 MNHNS and CDR2 SASEGT. The ends were cut back, 2 bases at V and 4 bases at J, with 29 bases in the middle. The DNA of the CDR3 is TGTGCCAGCAGTGAAAGGGCCCTTAGGGGACGATTTATTCCCCCCACTGAAGCTTTCTTT. Translated: CASSERALRGRFIPPTEAFF.

This chain joins TRBV4-1 and TRBJ1-1, with a weak D call TRBD1 (6 bases). Germline loops: CDR1 MGHRA, CDR2 YSYEKL. The CDR3 runs 16 residues. V lost 4 bases and J 0 bases, leaving 15 bases between the germline ends. Here the CDR3 DNA reads TGCGCCAGCAGCCGAATTCAGACAGGTTTGAACACTGAAGCTTTCTTT. It yields the protein CASSRIQTGLNTEAFF.

V usage is TRBV5-4 and J usage is TRBJ2-7; D not resolved. Germline CDR1 SGHNT, CDR2 YYREEE (reference sequence). V was shortened by 0 bases and J by 8 bases, with 12 bases between the two germline ends. CDR3 length equals 13 residues. CDR3 sequence: CASSLVGPPQQYF. The CDR3 DNA reads as TGTGCCAGCAGCTTGGTCGGACCCCCGCAGCAGTACTTC.

The CDR3 nucleotides read TGTGCCATCACAGTCGAGGAACGGGGGGTCTATGGCTACACCTTC. It codes for CAITVEERGVYGYTF. The chain is built from TRBV10-3 and TRBJ1-2, with D possibly being TRBD1 (5 bases). Trimming removed 7 bases from V and 4 bases from J, with 19 bases in between. CDR1 is ENHRY and CDR2 is SYGVKD in the germline V gene. The CDR3 totals 15 residues.

Worth noting for this clone: Distinct nucleotide sequences in the sample also encode this CDR3. The V call is TRBV27, the J call TRBJ1-5; a weak D match, TRBD1 (5 bases). Trimming removed 3 bases at V and 3 bases at J, with 6 bases between. This CDR3 has 13 amino acids. Looked up from germline, CDR1 is MNHEY and CDR2 is SMNVEV (reference sequence). The CDR3 nucleotides are TGTGCCAGCAGTTTCGGGGCCAATCAGCCCCAGCATTTT. Protein sequence: CASSFGANQPQHF.

The chain combines TRBV20-1 with TRBJ1-5; unclear D gene. CDR3 size: 11 residues. Deletions cut 3 bases from V and 5 bases from J, with 5 bases between. Germline values: CDR1 DFQATT, CDR2 SNEGSKA (reference sequence). The CDR3 DNA reads as TGCAGTGCTAGTCAGGATCAGCCCCAGCATTTT. Its protein product is CSASQDQPQHF.

The gene calls are TRBV19 and TRBJ2-6, with D tentatively TRBD1 (6 bases). Trimming took 7 bases from V and 2 from J, leaving 27 bases between them. CDR3 length equals 20 residues. Germline V gene lookup returns CDR1 LNHDA and CDR2 SQIVND (reference sequence). The CDR3 DNA reads as TGTGCCAGTAAGGTCTCACACCGTAGCGAACAGGGTGCTGGGGCCAACGTCCTGACTTTC. Translating gives CASKVSHRSEQGAGANVLTF.

This chain uses TRBV2 with TRBJ1-1; a possible D gene is TRBD1 (6 bases). V was clipped by 6 bases and J by 1 base, with 9 bases between them. The germline gives CDR1 SNHLY, CDR2 FYNNEI. This CDR3 has 13 residues. CDR3 bases: TGTGCCAGCAGAGGACAGCCGAACACTGAAGCTTTCTTT. This codes for CASRGQPNTEAFF.

J is TRBJ1-1 and V is TRBV7-9; a weak D match, TRBD1 (5 bases). This CDR3 is 13 amino acids long. In germline, CDR1 is SEHNR, CDR2 FQNEAQ (reference sequence). V lost 5 bases and J 3 bases, leaving 10 bases between the germline ends. CDR3 loop: CASSQAGDTEAFF. CDR3 bases: TGTGCCAGCAGCCAGGCGGGGGACACTGAAGCTTTCTTT.

This clone was counted a few times. V gene TRBV3-1 (or the pseudogene TRBV3-2) combines with J gene TRBJ1-5; perhaps TRBD1 as D (6 bases). Germline CDR1 is LGHDT and CDR2 is YNNKEL (reference sequence). The CDR3 has 16 amino acids. V was cut by 4 bases and J by 2 bases, with 15 bases left in between. The CDR3 coding sequence is TGTGCCAGCAGCCCCTGGACCGGGGGCGGCAATCAGCCCCAGCATTTT. It specifies CASSPWTGGGNQPQHF.

The J gene is TRBJ1-2, the V gene TRBV3-1 (or the pseudogene TRBV3-2); D possibly corresponds to TRBD1 (5 bases). Trimming took off 1 base at V and 3 bases at J, with 12 bases between the two ends. The CDR3 is made up of 15 amino acids. Germline CDR1 and CDR2: LGHDT and YNNKEL (reference sequence). The CDR3: CASSQGNDRYYGYTF. DNA for the CDR3: TGTGCCAGCAGCCAAGGTAACGACAGATACTATGGCTACACCTTC.

A few counts support this clone. In nucleotides, the CDR3 is TGTGCCAGCAGCTTAATCGTGCCGTCCCGTCTATCCGGGGATTCACCCCTCCACTTT. Its translation is CASSLIVPSRLSGDSPLHF. J is TRBJ1-6 and V is TRBV7-8; no reliable D call. Trimming removed 2 bases from V and 8 bases from J, with 25 bases in between. CDR3 size: 19 residues. The germline V gene encodes CDR1 SGHVS and CDR2 FQNEAQ.

A word on this clone: The sample holds other DNA sequences that translate to the same CDR3. This chain connects TRBV29-1 to TRBJ2-7, with no clear D. The V end lost 4 bases, the J end lost 5 bases, and 6 bases lay between the germline ends. The CDR3 sequence is 10 residues long. Germline CDR1 SQVTM, CDR2 ANQGSEA. The CDR3, as DNA: TGCAGCGTTGGGCAGGACGAGCAGTACTTC. Protein product: CSVGQDEQYF.

The rearrangement joins TRBV7-9 to TRBJ1-2; 7 bases align to TRBD1. V was clipped by 2 bases and J by 4 bases; unmatched bases: 7. This CDR3 is built from 15 residues. Germline V CDR1 and CDR2: SEHNR, FQNEAQ (reference sequence). CDR3: CASSLYTGVGYGYTF. In DNA form, the CDR3 reads TGTGCCAGCAGCTTATATACAGGGGTCGGCTATGGCTACACCTTC.

This clone occurred a few times. This sequence joins TRBV4-3 and TRBJ1-3; D gene ambiguous. The CDR3 runs to 14 residues. V lost 2 bases to trimming and J lost 4 bases, with 9 bases between them. Germline V gene lookup returns CDR1 LGHNA and CDR2 YSLEER. CDR3 sequence (DNA): TGCGCCAGCAGCCAAAGTAGGTTCGGAAACACCATATATTTT. It specifies CASSQSRFGNTIYF.

The gene calls are TRBV7-6 and TRBJ2-5; TRBD1 agrees at 9 bases. The CDR3 sequence is 19 residues long. Germline V CDR1 and CDR2: SGHVS, FNYEAQ. The V gene end was trimmed by 4 bases and the J gene end by 1 base; junction bases not matched to a gene: 16. CDR3 sequence: CASSSLAGTGYRTQETQYF. CDR3 in DNA: TGTGCCAGCAGCTCGCTCGCCGGGACAGGGTATCGGACCCAAGAGACCCAGTACTTC.

The chain couples TRBV5-4 to TRBJ1-4; D perhaps matches TRBD1 (6 bases). The V end lost 4 bases, the J end lost 1 base, and 8 bases lay between the germline ends. CDR1 is SGHNT, CDR2 YYREEE, per germline (reference sequence). The CDR3 is 14 residues long. The CDR3 region has the DNA TGTGCCAGCAGCAGAGGGGGAACTAATGAAAAACTGTTTTTT. Amino acid sequence: CASSRGGTNEKLFF.

This chain uses TRBV5-4 with TRBJ2-7; D might be TRBD2 (5 bases). This CDR3 contains 15 residues. Trimming stripped 3 bases from V and 3 bases from J, with 16 bases between. Germline V lookup: CDR1 SGHNT, CDR2 YYREEE (reference sequence). The CDR3: CASSSERTAGYEQYF. CDR3 bases: TGTGCCAGCAGCTCCGAAAGGACTGCGGGCTACGAGCAGTACTTC.

The J gene is TRBJ2-3, the V gene TRBV5-1; 9 positions agree with TRBD2. V gave up 3 bases and J gave up 0 bases; unmatched junction bases: 2. Germline V gene sequence: CDR1 SGHRS, CDR2 YFSETQ. CDR3 length equals 15 residues. The CDR3: CASSSTSGSTDTQYF. The CDR3 DNA reads as TGCGCCAGCAGCTCGACTAGCGGTAGCACAGATACGCAGTATTTT.

This chain links TRBV27 with TRBJ1-1, with no clear D. The CDR3 consists of 15 residues. Trimming took off 2 bases at V and 5 bases at J, with 15 bases between the two ends. Germline CDR1 MNHEY, CDR2 SMNVEV (reference sequence). This chain's CDR3 is CASSLRGRIVTEAFF. DNA for the CDR3: TGTGCCAGCAGTTTAAGAGGCAGGATTGTGACTGAAGCTTTCTTT.

The table lists this clone with a count of one. The V and J genes are TRBV5-1 and TRBJ1-1, with a possible D match to TRBD1 (5 bases). Germline values: CDR1 SGHRS, CDR2 YFSETQ. V lost 4 bases, J lost 3 bases, and 16 bases lay in between. This CDR3 has 15 residues. CDR3 sequence (DNA): TGCGCCAGCAGCCCCCGATGGGCGGGGGACACTGAAGCTTTCTTT. Translating it yields CASSPRWAGDTEAFF.

The count of this clone is one. The chain carries TRBV7-6 and TRBJ2-7; D possibly corresponds to TRBD2 (5 bases). The V end was cut by 4 bases, the J end by 4 bases, with 20 bases between. The CDR3 loop spans 16 amino acids. From germline, CDR1 is SGHVS and CDR2 FNYEAQ. The DNA for the CDR3 is TGTGCCAGCAGCTCTCAGGTGGCTGGACTTTCTTACGAGCAGTACTTC. It specifies CASSSQVAGLSYEQYF. Based on the CDR3 plus reference TRBV7-6 and TRBJ2-7, the full variable domain is GAGVSQSPRYKVTKRGQDVALRCDPISGHVSLYWYRQALGQGPEFLTYFNYEAQQDKSGLPNDRFSAERPEGSISTLTIQRTEQRDSAMYRCASSSQVAGLSYEQYFGPGTRLTVT.

This CDR3 is CASSNYRGRETQYF. The CDR3 DNA reads as TGTGCCAGTAGTAACTACAGGGGACGGGAGACCCAGTACTTC. The rearrangement joins TRBV19 to TRBJ2-5; 7 bases line up with TRBD1. The CDR3 runs 14 residues. The ends lost 4 bases at V and 5 bases at J; junction bases unmatched: 7. In germline, CDR1 is LNHDA, CDR2 SQIVND (reference sequence). Drawing the rest from reference TRBV19 and TRBJ2-5, the complete variable domain is DGGITQSPKYLFRKEGQNVTLSCEQNLNHDAMYWYRQDPGQGLRLIYYSQIVNDFQKGDIAEGYSVSREKKESFPLTVTSAQKNPTAFYLCASSNYRGRETQYFGPGTRLLVL.

The rearrangement joins TRBV5-1 to TRBJ2-1; D remains ambiguous. The CDR3 runs to 13 residues. Trimming removed 3 bases from V and 4 bases from J, with 8 bases in between. The germline gives CDR1 SGHRS, CDR2 YFSETQ. The CDR3 DNA is TGCGCCAGCAGCTCCGACGGGTACAATGAGCAGTTCTTC. Its translation: CASSSDGYNEQFF.